The following is a T cell receptor (beta chain) sequence with its context. The antigen remains unidentified. Germline V gene data show CDR1 as SNHLY and CDR2 as FYNNEI. Trimming took off 4 bases at V and 1 base at J, with 9 bases between the two ends. The CDR3 has 14 amino acids. PCR involved 60 Vbeta and 13 Jbeta primers. Profiled with immunoSEQ multiplex PCR; TCRdb holds only in-frame clones, not every one. The sample lists around 200,000 clones, about 86% occurring once. The sample comes from a study of cytomegalovirus exposure and HLA in healthy donors. General study results and limits: Being productive about 87% or about 30% of the time was typical of most TCR beta V segments in an earlier analysis. In vitro checks showed that a few CMV-associated chains really do target CMV antigens. Of the V segments, some could not be distinguished, including TRBV6-2 and TRBV6-3, and were excluded.

Material: PBMCs. This receptor was taken from a woman in her twenties or thirties in good health and CMV-seronegative. This chain connects TRBV2 to TRBJ2-3; D is unclear. The CDR3 DNA reads TGTGCCAGCAGTGTGGTGCGGCGCACAGATACGCAGTATTTT. Protein: CASSVVRRTDTQYF.